These 28 T cell receptor beta chains came from one sample sequenced in a study of blood T cell repertoires in COVID-19. This table comes from immunoSEQ multiplex PCR, and its TCRdb copy is limited to in-frame clones, with some not included. The sample records 100,000 or so clones, over 75% being singletons. Material for sequencing was peripheral blood. These receptors came from a man in his sixties with acute or convalescent COVID-19.

This chain links TRBV6-1 with TRBJ2-4; 12 bases are shared with TRBD2. The CDR3 runs 16 residues. CDR1 MNHNS and CDR2 SASEGT come from the germline V gene. V dropped 2 bases and J dropped 7; count of bases not matched to a gene: 6. The CDR3 nucleotides read TGTGCCAGCAGTGAATCGCTAGCGGGGGGGCAGAACATTCAGTACTTC. Amino acids: CASSESLAGGQNIQYF.

This chain connects TRBV4-1 to TRBJ1-1; TRBD1 aligns across 7 bases. The CDR3 covers 15 residues. Trimming cost V 3 bases and J 5 bases; bases outside gene matches: 9. The germline V gene has CDR1 MGHRA and CDR2 YSYEKL. The CDR3 sequence: CASSQQSRGRTEAFF. As DNA, the CDR3 is TGCGCCAGCAGCCAGCAAAGCAGGGGGAGGACTGAAGCTTTCTTT.

The rearrangement joins TRBV6-2 or TRBV6-3 to TRBJ1-1, with a weak D call TRBD1 (6 bases). Trimming pared 5 bases from V and 1 base from J, leaving 14 bases between. Germline V gene sequence: CDR1 MNHEY, CDR2 SVGEGT. The length of the CDR3 is 15 residues. CDR3 sequence reads: CASSGQFFENTEAFF. The CDR3 nucleotides are TGTGCCAGCAGTGGACAGTTTTTTGAGAACACTGAAGCTTTCTTT.

The V gene is TRBV20-1, the J gene TRBJ1-5, with D maybe TRBD1 (5 bases). Germline V gives CDR1 DFQATT, CDR2 SNEGSKA (reference sequence). The V end lost 3 bases, the J end lost 0 bases, and 6 bases lay between the germline ends. This CDR3 is built from 13 residues. The CDR3 DNA reads TGCAGTGCTAGTCAGGGTAGCAATCAGCCCCAGCATTTT. It yields the protein CSASQGSNQPQHF.

The chain uses TRBV6-5 and TRBJ2-1; 8 bases fit TRBD2. The CDR3 is 15 amino acids. Germline trimming cut 6 bases from V and 1 base from J; bases unmatched to any gene: 5. CDR1 is MNHEY, CDR2 SVGAGI, per germline. CDR3 amino acids: CASSEGLESYNEQFF. The CDR3 nucleotides read TGTGCCAGCAGCGAGGGACTAGAATCCTACAATGAGCAGTTCTTC.

For the CDR3, the DNA is TGTGCCAGCTTCTCCCCGGCCAAAAACATTCAGTACTTC. This gives the protein CASFSPAKNIQYF. The chain recombines TRBV6-5 with TRBJ2-4; D unresolved. Per germline, CDR1 MNHEY and CDR2 SVGAGI. The CDR3 sequence is 13 residues long. The germline V and J ends were trimmed by 8 bases and 1 base, with 9 bases remaining between them.

This clone has just a few counts. This sequence joins TRBV6-5 and TRBJ2-2; D unclear. V lost 6 bases, J lost 0 bases, and 8 bases lay in between. This CDR3 is built from 14 residues. Germline CDR1 MNHEY, CDR2 SVGAGI. The CDR3 nucleotides are TGTGCCAGCAGCTTCTATACGAACACCGGGGAGCTGTTTTTT. This encodes CASSFYTNTGELFF.

This chain links TRBV5-1 with TRBJ1-1; 8 positions match TRBD1. Germline loops: CDR1 SGHRS, CDR2 YFSETQ. The length of the CDR3 is 13 residues. J gave up 4 bases and V 4 bases, and 3 bases lay outside the gene matches. The CDR3 here is CASSLGTGTEAFF. The CDR3 coding sequence is TGCGCCAGCAGCCTGGGGACAGGCACTGAAGCTTTCTTT.

The J gene is TRBJ2-3, the V gene TRBV6-2 or TRBV6-3, with a possible D match to TRBD2 (6 bases). This CDR3 spans 16 amino acids. Trimming shortened V by 6 bases and J by 5 bases, and 21 bases separated the two germline ends. The germline CDR1 and CDR2 sequences are MNHEY and SVGEGT. The CDR3 reads CASSNEVWEAKDTQYF. In DNA form, the CDR3 reads TGTGCCAGCAGCAACGAGGTGTGGGAGGCGAAAGATACGCAGTATTTT.

This clone came up once. The rearrangement joins TRBV4-2 to TRBJ2-3, with 9 bases that match TRBD2. The V and J ends lost 3 bases and 6 bases, in that order; junction bases with no gene match: 10. The length of the CDR3 is 16 residues. CDR1 and CDR2 (germline): LGHNA, YNFKEQ. The CDR3 region is CASSHPLGGGADTQYF. The CDR3 bases are TGTGCCAGCAGCCACCCCCTTGGCGGGGGGGCCGATACGCAGTATTTT.

The chain has TRBV7-9 and TRBJ2-7; 7 bases agree with TRBD1. The CDR3 length is 13 residues. The germline V gene has CDR1 SEHNR and CDR2 FQNEAQ (reference sequence). Trimming removed 6 bases from V and 2 bases from J; junction bases left unmatched: 4. The CDR3 sequence: CASRNGQAYEQYF. CDR3 DNA: TGTGCCAGCAGAAACGGACAGGCCTACGAGCAGTACTTC. The full variable domain, completed using reference TRBV7-9 and TRBJ2-7, is DTGVSQNPRHKITKRGQNVTFRCDPISEHNRLYWYRQTLGQGPEFLTYFQNEAQLEKSRLLSDRFSAERPKGSFSTLEIQRTEQGDSAMYLCASRNGQAYEQYFGPGTRLTVT.

This sequence joins TRBV10-3 and TRBJ2-2; 9 positions match TRBD1. The V segment lost 5 bases and the J segment 7 bases; nucleotides outside the gene matches: 5. CDR1 and CDR2 from the germline V gene are ENHRY and SYGVKD. This CDR3 has 14 amino acids. This CDR3 reads CAISLQGADGELFF. CDR3 in DNA: TGTGCCATCAGTTTACAGGGGGCGGACGGGGAGCTGTTTTTT.

The chain joins TRBV11-2 to TRBJ2-2; D is perhaps TRBD1 (5 bases). The CDR3 covers 15 residues. V lost 2 bases, J lost 2 bases, and 9 bases lay in between. From germline, CDR1 is SGHAT and CDR2 FQNNGV. The CDR3 DNA is TGTGCCAGCAGCTTAAGGGGCACAAACACCGGGGAGCTGTTTTTT. Its translation: CASSLRGTNTGELFF. Full variable domain (outside the CDR3, taken from reference TRBV11-2 and TRBJ2-2): EAGVAQSPRYKIIEKRQSVAFWCNPISGHATLYWYQQILGQGPKLLIQFQNNGVVDDSQLPKDRFSAERLKGVDSTLKIQPAKLEDSAVYLCASSLRGTNTGELFFGEGSRLTVL.

The rearrangement joins TRBV19 to TRBJ1-5; D gene ambiguous. Germline loops: CDR1 LNHDA, CDR2 SQIVND (reference sequence). The CDR3 spans 15 residues. Trimming removed 3 bases at V and 2 bases at J, with 11 bases between. CDR3 nucleotides: TGTGCCAGTAGTATGTCTAGGTCTGGCAATCAGCCCCAGCATTTT. This gives the protein CASSMSRSGNQPQHF.

The chain couples TRBV13 to TRBJ2-7; perhaps TRBD2 as D (5 bases). Trimming took 1 base from V and 3 from J, leaving 19 bases between them. The CDR3 totals 17 residues. Germline CDR1 PRHDT, CDR2 FYEKMQ (reference sequence). CDR3 loop: CASSLASSGIRGYEQYF. CDR3 DNA sequence: TGTGCCAGCAGCTTAGCTAGCTCGGGGATACGGGGCTACGAGCAGTACTTC.

The V gene is TRBV18, the J gene TRBJ2-1; perhaps TRBD2 as D (6 bases). This CDR3 has 18 residues. V was shortened by 6 bases and J by 1 base, with 22 bases between the two germline ends. Germline lookup yields CDR1 KGHSH and CDR2 LQKENI. CDR3 in DNA: TGTGCCAGCTCGAGGGAGACCCACCCTGGGAGGTCCTACAATGAGCAGTTCTTC. It yields the protein CASSRETHPGRSYNEQFF.

This chain connects TRBV5-8 to TRBJ1-2; a weak D match, TRBD1 (6 bases). Trimming removed 7 bases from V and 7 bases from J, with 20 bases in between. Germline V lookup: CDR1 SGHTS, CDR2 YDEGEE. CDR3 length: 14 amino acids. DNA for the CDR3: TGTGCCAGCCTGACCTGGGGGGGGGCTTTTGGCTACACCTTC. Amino acids: CASLTWGGAFGYTF.

This rearrangement joins TRBV7-2 to TRBJ2-7, with 12 bases matching TRBD2. V lost 5 bases and J lost 4; bases outside the gene matches: 6. Germline CDR1 and CDR2: SGHTA and FQGNSA. CDR3 length: 15 amino acids. This CDR3 is CASSPTSGGRYEQYF. CDR3 bases: TGTGCCAGCAGCCCAACTAGCGGGGGGCGTTACGAGCAGTACTTC.

The chain joins TRBV5-6 to TRBJ2-4, with 8 bases matching TRBD2. Germline lookup yields CDR1 SGHDT and CDR2 YYEEEE. After removal of 7 bases from V and 3 bases from J, the junction contained 6 bases not matched to a gene. The CDR3 is 14 residues long. The CDR3 reads CASAGGAVKNIQYF. The CDR3 coding sequence is TGTGCCAGCGCGGGGGGCGCGGTCAAAAACATTCAGTACTTC.

A single count supports this clone. The rearrangement uses TRBV4-2 and TRBJ1-2; TRBD1 aligns across 7 bases. The germline gives CDR1 LGHNA, CDR2 YNFKEQ. Trimming removed 3 bases from V and 8 bases from J; junction bases left unmatched: 12. The CDR3 totals 15 residues. The CDR3 loop is CASSHVDRATGGYTF. The CDR3 DNA sequence: TGTGCCAGCAGCCACGTAGACAGGGCGACGGGGGGCTACACCTTC.

The chain links TRBV11-2 to TRBJ2-1; 7 bases fit TRBD2. V shed 1 base, J shed 10 bases, and the junction held 16 bases outside the gene matches. Per the germline V gene, CDR1 is SGHAT and CDR2 is FQNNGV. The CDR3 length is 17 residues. CDR3 nucleotide sequence: TGTGCCAGCAGCTTAGTAGCAGCGGCTAGCGGTGTGGGGGAGCAGTTCTTC. It codes for CASSLVAAASGVGEQFF.

The chain has TRBV14 and TRBJ2-1; 11 bases line up with TRBD2. Germline CDR1 SGHDN, CDR2 FVKESK. CDR3 size: 15 residues. V lost 4 bases to trimming and J lost 4 bases; unmatched junction nucleotides: 3. This CDR3 reads CASSLGTSGYNEQFF. The CDR3 DNA follows: TGTGCCAGCAGCCTCGGGACTAGCGGATACAATGAGCAGTTCTTC.

The CDR3 DNA sequence: TGTGCCAGGGGGGACAGGGGCTACAATGAGCAGTTCTTC. Its translation: CARGDRGYNEQFF. V gene TRBV25-1 combines with J gene TRBJ2-1; 10 bases align to TRBD1. This CDR3 has 13 amino acids. Germline assignment: CDR1 MGHDK and CDR2 SYGVNS. With 9 bases clipped from V and 3 bases from J, the junction kept 2 bases outside the gene matches.

J is TRBJ2-1 and V is TRBV5-4; TRBD1 matches 8 bases. Per germline, CDR1 SGHNT and CDR2 YYREEE (reference sequence). V gave up 3 bases and J gave up 0 bases; unmatched junction bases: 2. There are 15 residues in the CDR3. CDR3 loop: CASSSGQGSYNEQFF. The CDR3 DNA is TGTGCCAGCAGCTCAGGACAGGGCTCCTACAATGAGCAGTTCTTC.

The V call is TRBV7-2, the J call TRBJ2-3; D possibly corresponds to TRBD2 (6 bases). CDR1 is SGHTA, CDR2 FQGNSA, per germline. V was clipped by 4 bases and J by 4 bases, with 18 bases between them. The CDR3 is made up of 16 amino acids. The CDR3 spells CASSSARDSGPDTQYF. The CDR3 DNA is TGTGCCAGCAGCTCGGCCCGGGACTCGGGGCCAGATACGCAGTATTTT. Full variable domain (outside the CDR3, taken from reference TRBV7-2 and TRBJ2-3): GAGVSQSPSNKVTEKGKDVELRCDPISGHTALYWYRQSLGQGLEFLIYFQGNSAPDKSGLPSDRFSAERTGGSVSTLTIQRTQQEDSAVYLCASSSARDSGPDTQYFGPGTRLTVL.

V and J are TRBV13 and TRBJ2-6; 9 bases match TRBD2. This CDR3 is built from 18 residues. V lost 5 bases, J lost 2 bases, and 10 bases stayed unmatched. Germline V gene lookup returns CDR1 PRHDT and CDR2 FYEKMQ (reference sequence). CDR3 sequence reads: CASSALAGGSPGANVLTF. The DNA of the CDR3 is TGTGCCAGCAGCGCCTTGGCGGGAGGGTCTCCTGGGGCCAACGTCCTGACTTTC. Based on the CDR3 plus reference TRBV13 and TRBJ2-6, the full variable domain is AAGVIQSPRHLIKEKRETATLKCYPIPRHDTVYWYQQGPGQDPQFLISFYEKMQSDKGSIPDRFSAQQFSDYHSELNMSSLELGDSALYFCASSALAGGSPGANVLTFGAGSRLTVL.

V usage is TRBV7-6 and J usage is TRBJ2-6; D remains ambiguous. The V end lost 6 bases, the J end lost 0 bases, and 9 bases lay between the germline ends. From germline, CDR1 is SGHVS and CDR2 FNYEAQ. The CDR3 covers 15 residues. This CDR3 reads CASRLTRSGANVLTF. In nucleotides, the CDR3 is TGTGCCAGCAGATTAACACGCTCTGGGGCCAACGTCCTGACTTTC.

The table lists this clone with a few counts. The chain joins TRBV6-6 to TRBJ2-7; tentatively, D is TRBD2 (5 bases). The V and J ends lost 4 bases and 2 bases respectively, with 15 bases between them. The CDR3 has 15 amino acids. Germline V gene data show CDR1 as MNHNY and CDR2 as SVGAGI (reference sequence). The CDR3 region is CASSLEEVGAYEQYF. Here the CDR3 DNA reads TGTGCCAGCAGTTTAGAGGAGGTCGGGGCCTACGAGCAGTACTTC.